Below, one TCR beta chain is given with its context. The data originate from a study of blood T cell repertoires in COVID-19. Study overall: COVID-19 samples, acute and convalescent, were from the United States, Italy and Spain. Sample material is recorded as cDNA or gDNA derived from T cells, B-cell-depleted T cells, or PBMCs.

Sequenced by immunoSEQ multiplex PCR; TCRdb stores in-frame clones only, minus some. The profile shows fewer than 300,000 clones, 87% of them singletons. The germline V gene encodes CDR1 MGHRA and CDR2 YSYEKL. This CDR3 contains 15 residues. Unmatched junction bases numbered 2, after V lost 4 bases and J lost 2 bases. Sequencing used peripheral blood. The chain is built from TRBV4-1 and TRBJ2-7; TRBD2 agrees at 13 bases. The receptor's source is a woman in her fifties or sixties with acute or convalescent COVID-19. This CDR3 is CASSRGLAGTYEQYF. The CDR3 nucleotides read TGCGCCAGCAGCCGGGGACTAGCGGGAACCTACGAGCAGTACTTC.